Listed here are 17 T cell receptor beta chains from one sample, sequenced in a study of human T cells and chemical hapten exposure. Time point here: patch test 3, about 24 weeks after DPC sensitization. As to treatment: therapeutic diphenylcyclopropenone sensitization with weekly scalp DPC. TCRdb reprocessed the RACE reads via MiXCR and lists one record per CDR3 protein. This sample carries approximately 50,000 distinct CDR3 sequences, 9% to 10% of them seen once, and the ten largest clones take around a sixth. Here the sequenced sample was whole blood, taken in connection with sensitization to the hapten diphenylcyclopropenone (DPC). The receptors derive from a woman aged 40-49 years with alopecia areata. Some clones in this sample may be carry-over from other donors' samples.

V gene TRBV3-1 combines with J gene TRBJ2-1, with no clear D. V dropped 6 bases and J dropped 5 bases, with 5 bases sitting between them. The CDR3 has 11 amino acids. Germline CDR1 reads LGHDT; CDR2 reads YNNKEL (reference sequence). CDR3 in amino acids: CASRIDNEQFF. CDR3 bases: TGTGCCAGCAGGATAGACAATGAGCAGTTCTTC.

This clonotype came up many times. V and J are TRBV18 and TRBJ1-1; no definite D call. Germline V gene sequence: CDR1 KGHSH, CDR2 LQKENI. The CDR3 is made up of 13 amino acids. Trimming removed 2 bases from V and 11 bases from J, with 15 bases in between. The DNA for the CDR3 is TGTGCCAGCTCACCAGCGGGAAGGGCACAGGCTTTCTTT. Translation: CASSPAGRAQAFF.

This clonotype ranks as medium-sized (0.01 to 0.1%). The chain combines TRBV30 with TRBJ2-6, with D perhaps matching TRBD2 (6 bases). V was cut by 4 bases and J by 0 bases, with 13 bases left in between. Germline values: CDR1 GTSNPN, CDR2 SVGIG (reference sequence). The CDR3 length is 16 residues. The CDR3 protein is CAWTHRGISGANVLTF. The CDR3 DNA reads as TGTGCCTGGACCCACCGGGGGATCTCTGGGGCCAACGTCCTGACTTTC.

The table lists this clonotype with a few counts. The chain employs TRBV11-3 and TRBJ2-3, with D perhaps matching TRBD2 (5 bases). There are 14 residues in the CDR3. V lost 0 bases and J 7 bases, leaving 11 bases between the germline ends. Germline CDR1 is SGHNT and CDR2 is YENEEA. DNA for the CDR3: TGTGCCAGCAGCTTAGATAGTGAGGGTTATACGCAGTATTTT. Translated, it gives CASSLDSEGYTQYF.

This clonotype has ten or more counts. The chain carries TRBV2 and TRBJ2-3, with D possibly being TRBD1 or TRBD2 (5 bases each). CDR1 SNHLY and CDR2 FYNNEI come from the germline V gene. The CDR3 has 15 residues. Deletions cut 5 bases from V and 5 bases from J, with 17 bases between. The CDR3 spells CASSLVGARGDTQYF. DNA of the CDR3: TGTGCCAGCAGTTTAGTCGGGGCCCGTGGAGATACGCAGTATTTT. Full variable domain (outside the CDR3, taken from reference TRBV2 and TRBJ2-3): EPEVTQTPSHQVTQMGQEVILRCVPISNHLYFYWYRQILGQKVEFLVSFYNNEISEKSEIFDDQFSVERPDGSNFTLKIRSTKLEDSAMYFCASSLVGARGDTQYFGPGTRLTVL.

This clonotype has a handful of counts. The rearrangement uses TRBV7-2 and TRBJ1-6; D is uncertain. Germline V gene sequence: CDR1 SGHTA, CDR2 FQGNSA. V was shortened by 2 bases and J by 0 bases, with 8 bases between the two germline ends. This CDR3 has 16 amino acids. CDR3: CASSLQNPSYNSPLHF. CDR3 bases: TGTGCCAGCAGCTTACAGAATCCCTCCTATAATTCACCCCTCCACTTT.

This clonotype was found many times. The V call is TRBV5-1, the J call TRBJ1-6; D is perhaps TRBD1 (5 bases). The CDR3 runs to 14 residues. Germline CDR1 and CDR2: SGHRS and YFSETQ. The germline V and J ends were trimmed by 4 bases and 8 bases, with 13 bases remaining between them. CDR3 in amino acids: CASSHWGVDSPLHF. The CDR3 DNA is TGCGCCAGCAGCCATTGGGGGGTAGATTCACCCCTCCACTTT.

In its sample, this clonotype was seen a few times. The chain links TRBV6-5 to TRBJ1-1; 8 nucleotides match TRBD1. The V and J ends lost 5 bases and 4 bases, in that order; junction bases with no gene match: 6. The CDR3 runs to 14 residues. Germline V gene sequence: CDR1 MNHEY, CDR2 SVGAGI. CDR3 protein: CASSPDRASTEAFF. CDR3 nucleotide sequence: TGTGCCAGCAGTCCGGACAGGGCGAGCACTGAAGCTTTCTTT.

The table lists this clonotype with a few counts. The chain is built from TRBV4-1 and TRBJ1-3; 7 bases fit TRBD1. The V and J ends lost 5 bases and 0 bases, in that order; junction bases with no gene match: 4. The CDR3 runs to 15 residues. Germline V lookup: CDR1 MGHRA, CDR2 YSYEKL. In DNA, the CDR3 is TGCGCCAGCAGCTCAGGACAGGCCTCTGGAAACACCATATATTTT. It specifies CASSSGQASGNTIYF.

This clonotype was detected only a few times. The V and J genes are TRBV18 and TRBJ2-7; D unclear. The V end was cut by 3 bases, the J end by 5 bases, with 14 bases between. The CDR3 length is 14 residues. Per germline, CDR1 KGHSH and CDR2 LQKENI. The DNA for the CDR3 is TGTGCCAGCTCACCCGGGTATACTCGAAACGAGCAGTACTTC. This translates into CASSPGYTRNEQYF.

This chain uses TRBV18 with TRBJ2-7; TRBD1 aligns across 9 bases. Looked up from germline, CDR1 is KGHSH and CDR2 is LQKENI. V lost 3 bases and J lost 5; bases outside the gene matches: 2. The CDR3 is made up of 13 amino acids. The CDR3 DNA sequence: TGTGCCAGCTCACCCGGGACAGGGAACGAGCAGTACTTC. This gives the protein CASSPGTGNEQYF. The whole variable domain, remainder taken from reference TRBV18 and TRBJ2-7, is NAGVMQNPRHLVRRRGQEARLRCSPMKGHSHVYWYRQLPEEGLKFMVYLQKENIIDESGMPKERFSAEFPKEGPSILRIQQVVRGDSAAYFCASSPGTGNEQYFGPGTRLTVT.

A few counts support this clonotype. The rearrangement joins TRBV6-1 to TRBJ2-2; D may be TRBD2 (5 bases). The V end lost 4 bases, the J end lost 3 bases, and 9 bases lay between the germline ends. The CDR3 has 14 amino acids. CDR1 and CDR2 (germline): MNHNS, SASEGT. CDR3 loop: CASSASPDTGELFF. CDR3 sequence (DNA): TGTGCCAGCAGTGCTAGCCCGGACACCGGGGAGCTGTTTTTT.

This chain connects TRBV5-4 to TRBJ2-3, with 7 bases aligning to TRBD2. There are 15 residues in the CDR3. Trimming took 5 bases from V and 0 from J; bases not matched to a gene: 6. CDR1 and CDR2 (germline): SGHNT, YYREEE (reference sequence). The CDR3 coding sequence is TGTGCCAGCAGTTGGGACTACAAAAGCACAGATACGCAGTATTTT. It codes for CASSWDYKSTDTQYF.

The table lists this clonotype with many counts. The chain employs TRBV29-1 and TRBJ2-5; 9 bases agree with TRBD1. The CDR3 has 14 residues. J gave up 5 bases and V 5 bases, and 9 bases lay outside the gene matches. Per the germline V gene, CDR1 is SQVTM and CDR2 is ANQGSEA. CDR3 sequence reads: CSVLWTGAGETQYF. CDR3 sequence (DNA): TGCAGCGTTCTCTGGACAGGGGCTGGGGAGACCCAGTACTTC.

This clonotype was recorded many times. The chain recombines TRBV6-1 with TRBJ1-4; no definite D call. The CDR3 totals 16 residues. V lost 2 bases and J lost 0, with 10 bases in between. The germline gives CDR1 MNHNS, CDR2 SASEGT. CDR3 region: CASSELRTSTNEKLFF. The CDR3 DNA sequence: TGTGCCAGCAGTGAACTTAGGACTTCAACTAATGAAAAACTGTTTTTT.

This clonotype appeared many times. This chain connects TRBV20-1 to TRBJ1-6, with a weak D call TRBD1 (6 bases). The V end was cut by 0 bases, the J end by 10 bases, with 13 bases between. The CDR3 is 14 residues long. Germline CDR1 is DFQATT and CDR2 is SNEGSKA (reference sequence). This CDR3 is CSAREDRHVSPLHF. The CDR3 nucleotides read TGCAGTGCTAGAGAAGACAGGCACGTGTCACCCCTCCACTTT.

This clonotype came up many times. The genes are TRBV3-1 and TRBJ2-2, with 9 bases fitting TRBD1. Trimming at V came to 5 bases and at J to 8 bases, leaving 6 bases not matched to a gene. The CDR3 sequence is 14 residues long. Germline V lookup: CDR1 LGHDT, CDR2 YNNKEL (reference sequence). The CDR3, as DNA: TGTGCCAGCAGCTACAGGGGGCGTACAGGGGAGCTGTTTTTT. Amino acids: CASSYRGRTGELFF.